This TCR beta chain was profiled in a study of blood T cell repertoires in COVID-19. Sequenced by immunoSEQ multiplex PCR; TCRdb stores in-frame clones only, minus some. The table has over 110,000 clones, roughly 83% seen once. Participant age was 18 to 89 years, and participants resided in roughly 25 US areas. Researchers sorted participants into cohorts using their self-reported clinical history. This TCR derives from a man aged 40-55 years with acute COVID-19. Sequencing input: PBMCs or T cells enriched from blood (not recorded which).

In DNA form, the CDR3 reads TGTGCCAGCAGCCATGGGCAGGGGGCGCGAGGAGATACGCAGTATTTT. Translated: CASSHGQGARGDTQYF. V gene TRBV28 combines with J gene TRBJ2-3; 8 bases map to TRBD1. Trimming removed 6 bases from V and 5 bases from J; junction bases left unmatched: 13. This CDR3 has 16 amino acids. The germline CDR1 and CDR2 sequences are MDHEN and SYDVKM. Full variable domain (remainder filled in from reference TRBV28 and TRBJ2-3): DVKVTQSSRYLVKRTGEKVFLECVQDMDHENMFWYRQDPGLGLRLIYFSYDVKMKEKGDIPEGYSVSREKKERFSLILESASTNQTSMYLCASSHGQGARGDTQYFGPGTRLTVL.